One sample yielded the 25 T cell receptor beta chains listed below, sequenced in a study of cytomegalovirus exposure and HLA in healthy donors. Primers: 60 Vbeta forward and 13 Jbeta reverse. Generated by immunoSEQ multiplex PCR, the TCRdb table keeps only in-frame clones and is missing some. The repertoire holds approximately 95,000 clones, about 78% seen once, with over 4% in the top ten. Sequencing input: PBMCs. The receptors derive from a woman aged 40 to 50 in good health and CMV-seropositive.

In its sample, this clone was seen a few times. The V and J genes are TRBV6-1 and TRBJ2-7; D not resolved. Germline V CDR1 and CDR2: MNHNS, SASEGT. The CDR3 runs to 13 residues. V shed 5 bases and J shed 1 base, with 9 bases lying between them. The CDR3 sequence: CASSSPGSYEQYF. The CDR3, as DNA: TGTGCCAGCAGTTCTCCCGGGTCCTACGAGCAGTACTTC.

V and J are TRBV7-2 and TRBJ1-1; TRBD1 matches at 8 bases. Germline values: CDR1 SGHTA, CDR2 FQGNSA. The CDR3 runs to 17 residues. The V and J ends lost 4 bases and 2 bases, in that order; junction bases with no gene match: 12. The CDR3 sequence is CASSSGQGVWGNTEAFF. The CDR3, as DNA: TGTGCCAGCAGCTCCGGACAGGGAGTATGGGGAAACACTGAAGCTTTCTTT.

The rearrangement joins TRBV5-5 to TRBJ2-7, with a possible D match to TRBD1 (6 bases). The CDR3 is made up of 14 amino acids. Germline V gene sequence: CDR1 SGHKS, CDR2 YYEKEE (reference sequence). With 4 bases removed from V and 0 bases from J, the gap between germline ends came to 11 bases. The CDR3: CASSPTGYSYEQYF. The CDR3 bases are TGTGCCAGCAGCCCTACAGGGTACTCCTACGAGCAGTACTTC.

Only a few counts were recorded for this clone. V gene TRBV16 combines with J gene TRBJ1-1; unclear D gene. The germline V and J ends were trimmed by 2 bases and 1 base, with 8 bases remaining between them. From germline, CDR1 is KGHSY and CDR2 FQNENV. The CDR3 totals 14 residues. The CDR3 spells CASSQRRGNTEAFF. The CDR3 DNA follows: TGTGCCAGCAGCCAACGTAGAGGGAACACTGAAGCTTTCTTT. Using reference TRBV16 and TRBJ1-1 for the parts outside the CDR3, the full variable domain is GEEVAQTPKHLVRGEGQKAKLYCAPIKGHSYVFWYQQVLKNEFKFLISFQNENVFDETGMPKERFSAKCLPNSPCSLEIQATKLEDSAVYFCASSQRRGNTEAFFGQGTRLTVV.

The genes are TRBV9 and TRBJ2-3; TRBD2 agrees at 7 bases. Germline V gene data show CDR1 as SGDLS and CDR2 as YYNGEE. V lost 0 bases, J lost 6 bases, and 10 bases stayed unmatched. The CDR3 is 16 residues long. The DNA for the CDR3 is TGTGCCAGCAGCGTAGAGCCCCTAGCGGCGGGGGATACGCAGTATTTT. Amino acids: CASSVEPLAAGDTQYF.

Of note for this clone: Different DNA sequences within this sample yield the same CDR3. The V gene is TRBV7-9, the J gene TRBJ2-7; TRBD1 matches 7 bases. Unmatched junction bases numbered 3, after V lost 5 bases and J lost 5 bases. Looked up from germline, CDR1 is SEHNR and CDR2 is FQNEAQ (reference sequence). This CDR3 contains 12 residues. The CDR3 nucleotides are TGTGCCAGCAGCCCTACAGGGGACGAGCAGTACTTC. This gives the protein CASSPTGDEQYF.

This chain connects TRBV10-3 to TRBJ2-1; TRBD1 matches 10 bases. This CDR3 has 16 amino acids. Germline values: CDR1 ENHRY, CDR2 SYGVKD. The V segment lost 1 base and the J segment 9 bases; nucleotides outside the gene matches: 9. The CDR3 DNA is TGTGCCATCAGTGAGTGGTCGGGACAGGGGCAACGTGAGCAGTTCTTC. Its protein is CAISEWSGQGQREQFF.

In this sample, this clone turned up a few times. The V gene is TRBV5-4, the J gene TRBJ1-2; no clear D gene. The CDR3 extends over 12 amino acids. CDR1 is SGHNT, CDR2 YYREEE, per germline (reference sequence). Trimming shortened V by 2 bases and J by 7 bases, and 9 bases separated the two germline ends. CDR3 amino acids: CASSLGPGGYTF. The CDR3 DNA follows: TGTGCCAGCAGCTTAGGCCCGGGTGGCTACACCTTC.

The CDR3 loop is CASRSGTGAGNQPQHF. The DNA for the CDR3 is TGTGCCAGCAGGTCGGGGACAGGGGCAGGCAATCAGCCCCAGCATTTT. This chain connects TRBV27 to TRBJ1-5; 10 bases match TRBD1. The CDR3 runs 16 residues. The trim removed 6 bases at V and 2 bases at J, leaving 7 bases unmatched. Germline CDR1 MNHEY, CDR2 SMNVEV (reference sequence).

This chain links TRBV5-1 with TRBJ2-4; tentatively, D is TRBD2 (5 bases). Deletions cut 1 base from V and 8 bases from J, with 13 bases between. CDR1 is SGHRS and CDR2 is YFSETQ in the germline V gene. The CDR3 runs 14 residues. The CDR3 spells CASSLRLRTDIQYF. In DNA, the CDR3 is TGCGCCAGCAGCTTGAGACTACGGACGGACATTCAGTACTTC.

The chain uses TRBV29-1 and TRBJ2-1; 7 bases agree with TRBD2. Germline trimming cut 5 bases from V and 3 bases from J; bases unmatched to any gene: 4. The germline gives CDR1 SQVTM, CDR2 ANQGSEA. The CDR3 contains 13 residues. The CDR3 nucleotides are TGCAGCGTTCGCGGGAGAAACTACAATGAGCAGTTCTTC. As protein: CSVRGRNYNEQFF.

This clone has a single count. One end of the junction does not line up with germline, which may come from a read error. The chain is built from TRBV7-9 and TRBJ1-1; 10 bases align to TRBD1. This CDR3 region has 17 residues. The germline gives CDR1 SEHNR, CDR2 FQNEAQ (reference sequence). The CDR3 is CSSSLGQGDPGGTEAFF. DNA of the CDR3: TGTTCCAGCAGCTTAGGACAGGGGGACCCCGGGGGCACTGAAGCTTTCTTT.

The V and J genes are TRBV4-2 and TRBJ2-1, with 11 nucleotides matching TRBD2. Germline CDR1 and CDR2: LGHNA and YNFKEQ. There are 18 residues in the CDR3. Trimming at V came to 0 bases and at J to 9 bases, leaving 13 bases not matched to a gene. CDR3 region: CASSQERLGLAGGSEQFF. CDR3 sequence (DNA): TGTGCCAGCAGCCAAGAGCGCCTGGGGCTAGCGGGAGGAAGTGAGCAGTTCTTC.

V is TRBV19 and J is TRBJ2-2; TRBD2 matches 12 bases. CDR1 and CDR2 from the germline V gene are LNHDA and SQIVND (reference sequence). The CDR3 has 16 amino acids. With 7 bases clipped from V and 7 bases from J, the junction kept 10 bases outside the gene matches. This CDR3 reads CASTPLAGGPIGELFF. CDR3 DNA sequence: TGTGCCAGTACCCCGCTAGCGGGAGGGCCCATCGGGGAGCTGTTTTTT. The complete variable domain, with remaining parts taken from reference TRBV19 and TRBJ2-2, reads DGGITQSPKYLFRKEGQNVTLSCEQNLNHDAMYWYRQDPGQGLRLIYYSQIVNDFQKGDIAEGYSVSREKKESFPLTVTSAQKNPTAFYLCASTPLAGGPIGELFFGEGSRLTVL.

V usage is TRBV15 and J usage is TRBJ2-7, with 10 bases identical to TRBD1. Germline-derived CDR1 and CDR2 are LNHNV and YYDKDF (reference sequence). The CDR3 loop spans 14 amino acids. Germline trimming cut 4 bases from V and 4 bases from J; bases unmatched to any gene: 4. The CDR3 here is CATSTGTGVYEQYF. The CDR3, as DNA: TGTGCCACCAGCACCGGGACAGGGGTTTACGAGCAGTACTTC.

The chain has TRBV19 and TRBJ1-4; D unclear. The CDR3 has 15 residues. Germline V gene sequence: CDR1 LNHDA, CDR2 SQIVND (reference sequence). V lost 4 bases and J 5 bases, leaving 14 bases between the germline ends. The CDR3 nucleotides are TGTGCCAGTAGTAGTGAGCCAACAGCCAATGAAAAACTGTTTTTT. Protein sequence: CASSSEPTANEKLFF.

This rearrangement joins TRBV29-1 to TRBJ1-2; possibly TRBD1 for D (5 bases). Trimming cost V 3 bases and J 3 bases, with 11 bases left between them. In germline, CDR1 is SQVTM, CDR2 ANQGSEA. The CDR3 contains 13 residues. CDR3 sequence (DNA): TGCAGCGTTGACCCAGGGTGGGACTATGGCTACACCTTC. Translated: CSVDPGWDYGYTF.

The chain uses TRBV5-1 and TRBJ1-1; the match to TRBD1 covers 12 bases. V lost 0 bases and J lost 5; bases outside the gene matches: 5. The length of the CDR3 is 16 residues. Per the germline V gene, CDR1 is SGHRS and CDR2 is YFSETQ. The CDR3 region has the DNA TGCGCCAGCAGCTTGGAGGGGACAGGGGGCTATACTGAAGCTTTCTTT. Translating it yields CASSLEGTGGYTEAFF.

The rearrangement uses TRBV4-1 and TRBJ1-5; no definite D call. Germline loops: CDR1 MGHRA, CDR2 YSYEKL. The CDR3 is 15 residues long. V lost 0 bases and J 3 bases, leaving 9 bases between the germline ends. The CDR3 reads CASSQDININQPQHF. The DNA for the CDR3 is TGCGCCAGCAGCCAAGACATTAACATCAATCAGCCCCAGCATTTT.

The rearrangement uses TRBV5-1 and TRBJ2-7; 7 bases map to TRBD1. Germline values: CDR1 SGHRS, CDR2 YFSETQ. Losses at the gene ends were 3 bases for V and 3 bases for J; bases not matched to a gene: 6. The CDR3 spans 14 residues. Here the CDR3 DNA reads TGCGCCAGCAGCTCCGGGACAGATATCTACGAGCAGTACTTC. It yields the protein CASSSGTDIYEQYF.

The chain is built from TRBV30 and TRBJ1-6; 9 nucleotides agree with TRBD1. J gave up 7 bases and V 4 bases, and 8 bases lay outside the gene matches. From germline, CDR1 is GTSNPN and CDR2 SVGIG (reference sequence). The CDR3 consists of 15 residues. The CDR3: CAWNPTGGRNSPLHF. The CDR3 DNA is TGTGCCTGGAATCCGACAGGGGGGAGGAATTCACCCCTCCACTTT.

This clone has a handful of counts. V is TRBV7-3 and J is TRBJ2-5, with TRBD2 matching 10 bases. Gene TRBJ2-7 matches the end of the DNA better, so the J call may be wrong. CDR3 size: 14 residues. Per germline, CDR1 SGHTA and CDR2 FQGTGA. The CDR3 DNA sequence: TGTGCCAGCAGCCCTAGCGGGAGTAGTAACGAGCAGTACTTC. Protein product: CASSPSGSSNEQYF.

This chain uses TRBV12-5 with TRBJ2-2; a weak D match, TRBD1 (5 bases). V gave up 0 bases and J gave up 7 bases, with 15 bases separating them. The germline V gene has CDR1 LGHNT and CDR2 FRNRAP. The CDR3 is made up of 16 amino acids. This CDR3 is CASGLVLRGFGGELFF. DNA for the CDR3: TGTGCTAGTGGTTTGGTACTAAGGGGTTTTGGCGGGGAGCTGTTTTTT.

The chain couples TRBV10-1 to TRBJ2-5; 10 bases line up with TRBD2. The assigned J gene may be wrong: the sequence end matches TRBJ2-7 better. CDR1 and CDR2 from the germline V gene are WNHNN and SYGVQD (reference sequence). The CDR3 length is 15 residues. CDR3: CASSESGTSVYEQYF. The CDR3 DNA follows: TGCGCCAGCAGTGAGTCGGGGACTAGCGTTTACGAGCAGTACTTC.

This chain connects TRBV9 to TRBJ2-1; D is possibly TRBD2 (5 bases). V shed 1 base and J shed 3 bases, with 11 bases lying between them. The CDR3 has 15 amino acids. CDR1 and CDR2 from the germline V gene are SGDLS and YYNGEE. CDR3 protein: CASSVSGDLYNEQFF. CDR3 sequence (DNA): TGTGCCAGCAGCGTATCCGGGGATCTCTACAATGAGCAGTTCTTC. The complete variable domain, with remaining parts taken from reference TRBV9 and TRBJ2-1, reads DSGVTQTPKHLITATGQRVTLRCSPRSGDLSVYWYQQSLDQGLQFLIQYYNGEERAKGNILERFSAQQFPDLHSELNLSSLELGDSALYFCASSVSGDLYNEQFFGPGTRLTVL.